The 11 T cell receptor beta chains below all came from one sample that was sequenced in a study of T cells in Graves' hyperthyroidism and ophthalmopathy. Amplification yielded TCR beta CDR3 regions, with RNA transcripts as the source. HTBI primers were the set used in a first-round RT-PCR of the TCR CDR3. TCRdb itself ran the multiplex PCR reads through MiXCR, one entry per CDR3 protein. Altogether about 610,000 distinct CDR3 sequences are present, about a sixth being singletons, with the ten largest covering roughly 3.5%. Sequenced sample: blood. Source of these receptors: a woman aged 40 to 55 with Graves' ophthalmopathy.

This clonotype was seen at least ten times. The chain is built from TRBV19 and TRBJ1-5; D is uncertain. CDR1 is LNHDA and CDR2 is SQIVND in the germline V gene (reference sequence). The CDR3 sequence is 12 residues long. V gave up 3 bases and J gave up 4 bases, with 4 bases separating them. CDR3 protein: CASSIGNQPQHF. CDR3 sequence (DNA): TGTGCCAGTAGTATCGGAAATCAGCCCCAGCATTTT.

The sample holds many counts of this clonotype. The chain joins TRBV12-3 or TRBV12-4 to TRBJ1-1; D may be TRBD1 (5 bases). The length of the CDR3 is 19 residues. V lost 2 bases and J 1 base, leaving 23 bases between the germline ends. The CDR3 sequence: CASSLSPAGPLKGNTEAFF. CDR3 in DNA: TGTGCCAGCAGTTTAAGCCCCGCGGGGCCCCTCAAAGGGAACACTGAAGCTTTCTTT.

This clonotype was detected ten times or more. The chain carries TRBV3-1 and TRBJ2-1; 7 bases agree with TRBD2. J lost 1 base, V lost 0 bases, and 6 bases had no gene match. Per the germline V gene, CDR1 is LGHDT and CDR2 is YNNKEL (reference sequence). CDR3 size: 17 residues. The CDR3 sequence is CASSQDLGLGSYNEQFF. The CDR3 region has the DNA TGTGCCAGCAGCCAAGATTTAGGACTAGGGTCCTACAATGAGCAGTTCTTC.

The sample holds many counts of this clonotype. V is TRBV12-3 or TRBV12-4 and J is TRBJ2-3; D is possibly TRBD2 (6 bases). The CDR3 loop spans 14 amino acids. The V end was cut by 6 bases, the J end by 2 bases, with 12 bases between. The CDR3 DNA is TGTGCCAGCAGCGGCGGGGTGGACACAGATACGCAGTATTTT. This codes for CASSGGVDTDTQYF.

This clonotype was seen at least ten times. DNA of the CDR3: TGTGCCAGCAGTCCGGGACAGGGCTCTGGAAACACCATATATTTT. The encoded protein is CASSPGQGSGNTIYF. The chain recombines TRBV18 with TRBJ1-3, with TRBD1 identical over 9 bases. CDR3 length: 15 residues. Germline CDR1 KGHSH, CDR2 LQKENI. Trimming removed 8 bases from V and 0 bases from J; junction bases left unmatched: 5.

This clonotype has ten or more counts. This chain connects TRBV7-8 to TRBJ1-1, with 11 bases matching TRBD1. There are 16 residues in the CDR3. The germline V gene encodes CDR1 SGHVS and CDR2 FQNEAQ. J lost 1 base, V lost 1 base, and 2 bases had no gene match. CDR3 loop: CASSLGGTGGNTEAFF. The CDR3 DNA follows: TGTGCCAGCAGCTTAGGGGGGACAGGGGGGAACACTGAAGCTTTCTTT. The full variable domain, in which reference TRBV7-8 and TRBJ1-1 provide the parts outside the CDR3, is GAGVSQSPRYKVAKRGQDVALRCDPISGHVSLFWYQQALGQGPEFLTYFQNEAQLDKSGLPSDRFFAERPEGSVSTLKIQRTQQEDSAVYLCASSLGGTGGNTEAFFGQGTRLTVV.

Points on this clonotype: Just one base apart from a much larger clone, this may be a read error. The chain couples TRBV2 to TRBJ2-1, with 8 bases matching TRBD2. The J call may not be correct, given that the DNA end is closer to TRBJ2-7. Germline CDR1 and CDR2: SNHLY and FYNNEI. The CDR3 has 15 amino acids. In DNA form, the CDR3 reads TGTGCCAGCAGTGAAGAGCGGGGGTTTCACAATGAGCAGTACTTC. This codes for CASSEERGFHNEQYF.

This clonotype was recorded many times. The chain is built from TRBV28 and TRBJ2-3, with D unclear. This CDR3 spans 15 amino acids. V lost 5 bases and J 1 base, leaving 13 bases between the germline ends. Germline V CDR1 and CDR2: MDHEN, SYDVKM. This CDR3 is CASSPPYVGTDTQYF. In DNA form, the CDR3 reads TGTGCCAGCAGTCCACCCTATGTTGGCACAGATACGCAGTATTTT.

This clonotype has just a few counts. The chain is built from TRBV12-3 or TRBV12-4 and TRBJ1-5; 7 positions match TRBD1. This CDR3 comprises 13 residues. Germline trimming cut 6 bases from V and 4 bases from J; bases unmatched to any gene: 3. This CDR3 reads CASRLDRNQPQHF. The CDR3 nucleotides are TGTGCCAGCAGGTTGGACAGGAATCAGCCCCAGCATTTT.

In its sample, this clonotype was seen many times. The V and J genes are TRBV28 and TRBJ1-2, with no clear D. Germline values: CDR1 MDHEN, CDR2 SYDVKM. Trimming pared 6 bases from V and 7 bases from J, leaving 12 bases between. The CDR3 is 12 amino acids. CDR3 region: CASSGGLAGYTF. Here the CDR3 DNA reads TGTGCCAGCAGCGGCGGTCTTGCTGGCTACACCTTC.

This clonotype was recorded at least ten times. CDR3 sequence: CSARDLDGETQYF. The CDR3, as DNA: TGCAGTGCTAGAGATCTTGACGGGGAGACCCAGTACTTC. The chain recombines TRBV20-1 with TRBJ2-5; D not certain. V was shortened by 0 bases and J by 5 bases, with 10 bases between the two germline ends. The CDR3 spans 13 residues. Germline V gene lookup returns CDR1 DFQATT and CDR2 SNEGSKA (reference sequence).